One and the same sample provided the 27 T cell receptor beta chains below, sequenced in a study of control samples from healthy donors and cancer patients. Profiled with immunoSEQ multiplex PCR; TCRdb holds only in-frame clones, not every one. The sample contains tens of thousands of clones, just under 90% of which appear only once. Sequencing was carried out using PBMCs. These receptor sequences come from a woman between 40 and 50 years old with lung cancer.

The V gene is TRBV2, the J gene TRBJ1-2, with D perhaps matching TRBD1 (5 bases). The germline V gene has CDR1 SNHLY and CDR2 FYNNEI. This CDR3 contains 14 residues. The V gene lost 2 bases and the J gene lost 8 bases, with 15 bases spanning the gap. CDR3 sequence: CASSELGWEGGYTF. The CDR3 coding sequence is TGTGCCAGCAGTGAATTAGGCTGGGAGGGGGGCTACACCTTC. Full variable domain (remainder filled in from reference TRBV2 and TRBJ1-2): EPEVTQTPSHQVTQMGQEVILRCVPISNHLYFYWYRQILGQKVEFLVSFYNNEISEKSEIFDDQFSVERPDGSNFTLKIRSTKLEDSAMYFCASSELGWEGGYTFGSGTRLTVV.

The rearrangement uses TRBV27 and TRBJ2-7, with a tentative D call TRBD2 (5 bases). The CDR3 contains 14 residues. The V gene's germline CDR1 is MNHEY and CDR2 SMNVEV (reference sequence). V lost 0 bases and J lost 4, with 10 bases in between. The CDR3 DNA reads TGTGCCAGCAGTTTATCGCCTCGGGGTTACGAGCAGTACTTC. Translated, it gives CASSLSPRGYEQYF.

The chain links TRBV5-6 to TRBJ1-3; D unresolved. The ends were cut back, 3 bases at V and 0 bases at J, with 13 bases in the middle. The CDR3 runs to 16 residues. Germline CDR1 and CDR2: SGHDT and YYEEEE. The CDR3 DNA is TGTGCCAGCAGCTACGGGGAGGCCGCCTCTGGAAACACCATATATTTT. It specifies CASSYGEAASGNTIYF.

The V call is TRBV28, the J call TRBJ2-1; no definite D call. The germline V gene has CDR1 MDHEN and CDR2 SYDVKM. This CDR3 is built from 15 residues. Trimming stripped 7 bases from V and 6 bases from J, with 19 bases between. CDR3 nucleotides: TGTGCCAGCATGGCTATCCCCTCCAGAGGCAATGAGCAGTTCTTC. Protein: CASMAIPSRGNEQFF.

This clone was seen a single time. CDR3 sequence reads: CASSDSQASGEAFF. The DNA of the CDR3 is TGTGCCAGCAGCGACTCACAGGCAAGCGGTGAAGCTTTCTTT. The V and J genes are TRBV9 and TRBJ1-1; a weak D match, TRBD1 (5 bases). Germline V gene lookup returns CDR1 SGDLS and CDR2 YYNGEE. There are 14 residues in the CDR3. Trimming left V 3 bases short and J 7 bases short, with 16 bases between. Full variable domain (missing parts from reference TRBV9 and TRBJ1-1): DSGVTQTPKHLITATGQRVTLRCSPRSGDLSVYWYQQSLDQGLQFLIQYYNGEERAKGNILERFSAQQFPDLHSELNLSSLELGDSALYFCASSDSQASGEAFFGQGTRLTVV.

This rearrangement joins TRBV18 to TRBJ2-7; 10 bases align to TRBD1. The CDR3 extends over 15 amino acids. V lost 5 bases to trimming and J lost 4 bases; unmatched junction nucleotides: 8. Germline CDR1 is KGHSH and CDR2 is LQKENI. The CDR3 DNA sequence: TGTGCCAGCTCAGACCGGGACAGGGGATCGTACGAGCAGTACTTC. Translating it yields CASSDRDRGSYEQYF.

The genes are TRBV11-1 and TRBJ2-7; D possibly matches TRBD1 or TRBD2 (5 bases each). CDR3 size: 16 residues. V lost 5 bases, J lost 0 bases, and 17 bases lay in between. Per the germline V gene, CDR1 is SGHAT and CDR2 is FQDESV (reference sequence). CDR3 protein: CASSMPPGRSSYEQYF. The CDR3 DNA follows: TGTGCCAGCAGCATGCCTCCGGGACGGAGCTCCTACGAGCAGTACTTC.

This chain connects TRBV5-1 to TRBJ2-2; the D is unclear. Germline V gives CDR1 SGHRS, CDR2 YFSETQ. V lost 2 bases to trimming and J lost 0 bases, with 8 bases between them. The CDR3 consists of 15 residues. The CDR3 is CASSFGFANTGELFF. DNA of the CDR3: TGCGCCAGCAGCTTCGGGTTCGCGAACACCGGGGAGCTGTTTTTT.

This clone was counted only a few times. The chain recombines TRBV5-4 with TRBJ1-1; TRBD1 agrees at 8 bases. V gave up 5 bases and J gave up 1 base; unmatched junction bases: 4. This CDR3 contains 14 residues. Germline V gene data show CDR1 as SGHNT and CDR2 as YYREEE (reference sequence). CDR3 nucleotides: TGTGCCAGCAGGGCAGGGGGCCGGAACACTGAAGCTTTCTTT. This encodes CASRAGGRNTEAFF.

CDR3 sequence: CAWSVARLSYEQYF. DNA for the CDR3: TGTGCCTGGAGTGTCGCCAGGCTATCCTACGAGCAGTACTTC. This chain connects TRBV30 to TRBJ2-7; D gene ambiguous. CDR3 length equals 14 residues. In germline, CDR1 is GTSNPN, CDR2 SVGIG (reference sequence). Trimming cost V 0 bases and J 1 base, with 10 bases left between them.

This clone was picked up one time. The V call is TRBV3-1 (or the pseudogene TRBV3-2), the J call TRBJ2-5, with D possibly being TRBD1 (7 bases). Trimming pared 2 bases from V and 4 bases from J, leaving 11 bases between. Germline V lookup: CDR1 LGHDT, CDR2 YNNKEL (reference sequence). The CDR3 is 14 amino acids. CDR3 in amino acids: CASSQSGGGETQYF. The CDR3 DNA reads as TGTGCCAGCAGCCAATCAGGGGGAGGAGAGACCCAGTACTTC.

The chain carries TRBV6-2 or TRBV6-3 and TRBJ2-3, with 8 positions matching TRBD2. This CDR3 contains 15 residues. With 6 bases clipped from V and 1 base from J, the junction kept 6 bases outside the gene matches. Germline CDR1 is MNHEY and CDR2 is SVGEGT. DNA of the CDR3: TGTGCCAGCAGCCCGGGGGGGCGGGGCACAGATACGCAGTATTTT. This gives the protein CASSPGGRGTDTQYF.

V and J are TRBV12-3 or TRBV12-4 and TRBJ1-4; tentatively, D is TRBD1 (5 bases). V shed 5 bases and J shed 8 bases, with 9 bases lying between them. The CDR3 extends over 12 amino acids. This CDR3 reads CASSPGGEKLFF. CDR3 nucleotides: TGTGCCAGCAGTCCCGGGGGGGAAAAACTGTTTTTT.

This clone occurred once. J is TRBJ1-1 and V is TRBV14; 7 nucleotides line up with TRBD1. The CDR3 spans 18 residues. J gave up 1 base and V 0 bases, and 11 bases lay outside the gene matches. Germline loops: CDR1 SGHDN, CDR2 FVKESK. The CDR3 loop reads CASSQEPTDYRGNTEAFF. In DNA, the CDR3 is TGTGCCAGCAGCCAAGAGCCCACTGACTACAGGGGGAACACTGAAGCTTTCTTT.

The rearrangement joins TRBV15 to TRBJ1-5; D remains unclear. Between the trimmed V and J ends, which lost 5 bases and 3 bases, there was a span of 8 bases. The CDR3 covers 13 residues. Germline V gene data show CDR1 as LNHNV and CDR2 as YYDKDF (reference sequence). The DNA of the CDR3 is TGTGCCACCAGCGGTACGTACAATCAGCCCCAGCATTTT. It codes for CATSGTYNQPQHF.

Points on this clone: Different DNA sequences within this sample yield the same CDR3. The chain uses TRBV29-1 and TRBJ1-5; the D gene is possibly TRBD1 (5 bases). This CDR3 is 15 amino acids long. The germline gives CDR1 SQVTM, CDR2 ANQGSEA. V lost 6 bases, J lost 0 bases, and 15 bases lay in between. CDR3 amino acids: CSVSQGLGSNQPQHF. DNA for the CDR3: TGCAGCGTCAGCCAGGGTTTAGGTAGCAATCAGCCCCAGCATTTT. Together with reference TRBV29-1 and TRBJ1-5, the CDR3 gives the full variable domain: SAVISQKPSRDICQRGTSLTIQCQVDSQVTMMFWYRQQPGQSLTLIATANQGSEATYESGFVIDKFPISRPNLTFSTLTVSNMSPEDSSIYLCSVSQGLGSNQPQHFGDGTRLSIL.

The chain is built from TRBV19 and TRBJ1-2; the D is unclear. The germline V gene has CDR1 LNHDA and CDR2 SQIVND (reference sequence). The CDR3 runs 11 residues. V was clipped by 4 bases and J by 7 bases, with 7 bases between them. For the CDR3, the DNA is TGTGCCAGTAGTAAGGTTGGTGGCTACACCTTC. Translation: CASSKVGGYTF.

As DNA, the CDR3 is TGTGCCAGCAGTTACCCCAGCCGACAGGGGGCTATGTTACGTAACACTGAAGCTTTCTTT. This gives the protein CASSYPSRQGAMLRNTEAFF. The rearrangement joins TRBV6-2 or TRBV6-3 to TRBJ1-1; 10 bases are a match to TRBD1. Per germline, CDR1 MNHEY and CDR2 SVGEGT. CDR3 size: 20 residues. Germline trimming cut 2 bases from V and 2 bases from J; bases unmatched to any gene: 17.

The V call is TRBV6-5, the J call TRBJ2-2; tentatively, D is TRBD2 (6 bases). This CDR3 has 15 residues. CDR1 is MNHEY, CDR2 SVGAGI, per germline. The V gene lost 6 bases and the J gene lost 3 bases, with 14 bases spanning the gap. In DNA, the CDR3 is TGTGCCAGCAGCGGCGGGGCAGGAGACACCGGGGAGCTGTTTTTT. Protein product: CASSGGAGDTGELFF.

The J gene is TRBJ1-6, the V gene TRBV6-6; D is unresolved. The V end lost 4 bases, the J end lost 9 bases, and 13 bases lay between the germline ends. Germline V gene lookup returns CDR1 MNHNY and CDR2 SVGAGI (reference sequence). The CDR3 loop spans 14 amino acids. CDR3 amino acids: CASSSRTSSSPLHF. The DNA for the CDR3 is TGTGCCAGCAGTTCTCGCACTAGCAGTTCACCCCTCCACTTT.

The CDR3 coding sequence is TGTGCCAGCAGCTTGCGACAACTAGGTTTTGGCTACACCTTC. Translating gives CASSLRQLGFGYTF. The V and J genes are TRBV5-6 and TRBJ1-2; no clear D. The CDR3 is made up of 14 amino acids. V was clipped by 1 base and J by 7 bases, with 14 bases between them. Germline lookup yields CDR1 SGHDT and CDR2 YYEEEE.

The chain combines TRBV7-8 with TRBJ1-1; D is unclear. This CDR3 is 14 amino acids long. From germline, CDR1 is SGHVS and CDR2 FQNEAQ. Trimming left V 3 bases short and J 1 base short, with 9 bases between. CDR3 loop: CASSFRRKNTEAFF. CDR3 DNA sequence: TGTGCCAGCAGCTTTCGGAGAAAGAACACTGAAGCTTTCTTT.

The chain links TRBV2 to TRBJ2-3; D is perhaps TRBD1 or TRBD2 (6 bases each). Germline CDR1 SNHLY, CDR2 FYNNEI. Trimming took off 2 bases at V and 3 bases at J, with 12 bases between the two ends. CDR3 length equals 15 residues. The CDR3 reads CASSERGPGTDTQYF. CDR3 DNA sequence: TGTGCCAGCAGTGAACGGGGGCCGGGTACAGATACGCAGTATTTT.

V and J are TRBV11-1 and TRBJ2-3, with 9 positions matching TRBD2. This CDR3 has 17 residues. Unmatched junction bases numbered 7, after V lost 0 bases and J lost 3 bases. Germline V CDR1 and CDR2: SGHAT, FQDESV (reference sequence). The CDR3, as DNA: TGTGCCAGCAGCTTAGCGTGGGCTAGCGGGGTGACAGATACGCAGTATTTT. Protein product: CASSLAWASGVTDTQYF. Full variable domain (missing parts from reference TRBV11-1 and TRBJ2-3): EAEVAQSPRYKITEKSQAVAFWCDPISGHATLYWYRQILGQGPELLVQFQDESVVDDSQLPKDRFSAERLKGVDSTLKIQPAELGDSAMYLCASSLAWASGVTDTQYFGPGTRLTVL.

This clone was seen only a few times. V usage is TRBV25-1 and J usage is TRBJ2-5; possibly TRBD1 or TRBD2 for D (5 bases each). Looked up from germline, CDR1 is MGHDK and CDR2 is SYGVNS. V lost 4 bases, J lost 5 bases, and 14 bases lay in between. The CDR3 length is 14 residues. Here the CDR3 DNA reads TGTGCCAGCAGTGGCCGGGACCTCGGGGAGACCCAGTACTTC. Translating it yields CASSGRDLGETQYF.

The chain joins TRBV4-2 to TRBJ1-6; TRBD1 matches at 7 bases. Germline CDR1 is LGHNA and CDR2 is YNFKEQ. J was trimmed by 8 bases and V by 1 base; bases with no gene match: 11. The CDR3 runs 17 residues. CDR3 DNA sequence: TGTGCCAGCAGCCAAGCCTGGGGGGGACAGAATCATTCACCCCTCCACTTT. As protein: CASSQAWGGQNHSPLHF.

This clone has more than one count but fewer than ten. The chain joins TRBV9 to TRBJ2-1; 8 nucleotides agree with TRBD2. The CDR3 loop spans 16 amino acids. From germline, CDR1 is SGDLS and CDR2 YYNGEE. Germline trimming cut 4 bases from V and 6 bases from J; bases unmatched to any gene: 12. CDR3 region: CASSTPRASGPNEQFF. DNA of the CDR3: TGTGCCAGCAGCACCCCGAGGGCTAGCGGGCCCAATGAGCAGTTCTTC.